This T cell receptor beta chain was documented in a study of control samples from healthy donors and cancer patients. The repertoire was sequenced with immunoSEQ multiplex PCR; TCRdb's copy has only in-frame clones and lacks some. Among 100,000 or so clones listed, about 89% were seen once. The sample was blood. This sequence originates from a man aged 30 to 45 in good health.

CDR3 DNA sequence: TGTGCCAGCACCCGATGGAGCTCCTACAATGAGCAGTTCTTC. Translation gives CASTRWSSYNEQFF. This sequence joins TRBV11-2 and TRBJ2-1, with D unresolved. From germline, CDR1 is SGHAT and CDR2 FQNNGV. The ends were cut back, 7 bases at V and 0 bases at J, with 10 bases in the middle. The CDR3 is 14 residues long.